A single sample gave rise to the 19 T cell receptor beta chains below, sequenced in a study of stem cell transplantation in POMP-related autoinflammatory disease. Libraries were prepared by immunoSEQ multiplex PCR; TCRdb keeps only in-frame clonotypes and omits some of them. This sample has approximately 11,000 clones, with around 87% found just once. Study-wide points: In PRAID patients, the number of distinct TRB V-J gene pairings was restricted. PRAID patients trended toward lower TRB diversity and higher clonality in all analyzed T-cell subsets.

The antigens for these receptors are not known. The specimen was CD8+ T cells from PBMCs, collected before stem cell transplantation. The origin of the receptors is a human donor with POMP-related autoinflammation and immune dysregulation (PRAID).

The chain is built from TRBV28 and TRBJ1-5; D unclear. The germline CDR1 and CDR2 sequences are MDHEN and SYDVKM. Trimming stripped 6 bases from V and 5 bases from J, with 17 bases between. The length of the CDR3 is 15 residues. CDR3 bases: TGTGCCAGCAGCGACACTGTAGGGAGGGATCAGCCCCAGCATTTT. This encodes CASSDTVGRDQPQHF.

A few counts support this clone. This chain uses TRBV25-1 with TRBJ1-5; no reliable D call. Trimming removed 3 bases at V and 2 bases at J, with 14 bases between. Germline values: CDR1 MGHDK, CDR2 SYGVNS. The CDR3 has 16 residues. CDR3 nucleotide sequence: TGTGCCAGCAGTGATTCGGGGAAATGGGGCAATCAGCCCCAGCATTTT. This translates into CASSDSGKWGNQPQHF.

V is TRBV29-1 and J is TRBJ2-3, with D hard to call. The CDR3 has 12 residues. V was shortened by 5 bases and J by 6 bases, with 12 bases between the two germline ends. The germline CDR1 and CDR2 sequences are SQVTM and ANQGSEA. The CDR3 loop reads CSVFSRRDTQYF. The CDR3 DNA reads as TGCAGCGTTTTCTCCCGAAGGGATACGCAGTATTTT.

The rearrangement uses TRBV7-8 and TRBJ2-3; 13 bases align to TRBD2. With V trimmed by 4 bases and J by 6 bases, 10 bases remained unmatched. CDR3 size: 17 residues. Looked up from germline, CDR1 is SGHVS and CDR2 is FQNEAQ. The chain's CDR3 is CASSSRLAGGWLDTQYF. The DNA for the CDR3 is TGTGCCAGCAGCTCCAGACTAGCGGGAGGCTGGTTGGATACGCAGTATTTT.

The CDR3 reads CASSFYGGQPQHF. Written as DNA, the CDR3 is TGTGCCAGCAGCTTTTATGGAGGCCAGCCCCAGCATTTT. V usage is TRBV5-6 and J usage is TRBJ1-5; D is unresolved. The germline CDR1 and CDR2 sequences are SGHDT and YYEEEE. CDR3 size: 13 residues. Trimming cost V 2 bases and J 7 bases, with 10 bases left between them.

This chain joins TRBV7-9 and TRBJ2-7; 8 bases align to TRBD1. Germline lookup yields CDR1 SEHNR and CDR2 FQNEAQ (reference sequence). With V trimmed by 5 bases and J by 8 bases, 11 bases remained unmatched. This CDR3 region has 14 residues. The CDR3 spells CASSDGQGRYKQYF. The CDR3 DNA is TGTGCCAGCAGCGACGGACAGGGACGGTATAAGCAGTACTTC. Full variable domain (missing parts from reference TRBV7-9 and TRBJ2-7): DTGVSQNPRHKITKRGQNVTFRCDPISEHNRLYWYRQTLGQGPEFLTYFQNEAQLEKSRLLSDRFSAERPKGSFSTLEIQRTEQGDSAMYLCASSDGQGRYKQYFGPGTRLTVT.

This chain links TRBV14 with TRBJ1-1; D is undetermined. Germline CDR1 is SGHDN and CDR2 is FVKESK. The CDR3 loop spans 15 amino acids. Trimming removed 3 bases at V and 0 bases at J, with 11 bases between. CDR3 protein: CASSHPRSMNTEAFF. In DNA form, the CDR3 reads TGTGCCAGCAGCCATCCACGGTCTATGAACACTGAAGCTTTCTTT.

The sample holds one count of this clone. The genes are TRBV19 and TRBJ1-1; 11 nucleotides match TRBD1. Unmatched junction bases numbered 4, after V lost 8 bases and J lost 5 bases. CDR3 length: 13 amino acids. From germline, CDR1 is LNHDA and CDR2 SQIVND (reference sequence). The CDR3: CASRTGGETEAFF. The DNA for the CDR3 is TGTGCCAGTCGGACAGGGGGCGAAACTGAAGCTTTCTTT.

V usage is TRBV28 and J usage is TRBJ2-4, with a possible D match to TRBD1 (6 bases). The V end lost 3 bases, the J end lost 0 bases, and 18 bases lay between the germline ends. The CDR3 covers 18 residues. Germline lookup yields CDR1 MDHEN and CDR2 SYDVKM. CDR3 bases: TGTGCCAGCAGTTTGGGACAACCTGAACCTTTAGCCAAAAACATTCAGTACTTC. It is translated as CASSLGQPEPLAKNIQYF.

The J gene is TRBJ2-3, the V gene TRBV13; 9 positions agree with TRBD2. Looked up from germline, CDR1 is PRHDT and CDR2 is FYEKMQ (reference sequence). The V gene end was trimmed by 0 bases and the J gene end by 1 base; junction bases not matched to a gene: 2. The CDR3 is 16 residues long. CDR3 DNA: TGTGCCAGCAGCTTAGGGACTAGCGGTCGCACAGATACGCAGTATTTT. Translating gives CASSLGTSGRTDTQYF.

This sequence joins TRBV9 and TRBJ2-1; TRBD2 is a possible D gene (5 bases). This CDR3 is built from 15 residues. Germline-derived CDR1 and CDR2 are SGDLS and YYNGEE. V shed 4 bases and J shed 3 bases, with 14 bases lying between them. CDR3 in DNA: TGTGCCAGCAGCTCCGCTTACGGGATCTACAATGAGCAGTTCTTC. Residues: CASSSAYGIYNEQFF.

The chain joins TRBV6-1 to TRBJ2-7, with D perhaps matching TRBD2 (5 bases). The V end was cut by 8 bases, the J end by 5 bases, with 7 bases between. The CDR3 has 10 amino acids. CDR1 and CDR2 (germline): MNHNS, SASEGT. The CDR3 protein is CASSSHEQYF. The CDR3 nucleotides read TGTGCCAGCTCTAGCCACGAGCAGTACTTC.

The chain has TRBV14 and TRBJ2-5; D might be TRBD2 (5 bases). The J call may be wrong; the DNA end is better matched by TRBJ2-7. Germline CDR1 and CDR2: SGHDN and FVKESK. The length of the CDR3 is 13 residues. CDR3 bases: TGTGCCAGCAGCCCGGCGGGCTCTTACGAGCAGTACTTC. As protein: CASSPAGSYEQYF.

This sequence joins TRBV7-3 and TRBJ2-7; D uncertain. V lost 5 bases to trimming and J lost 2 bases, with 10 bases between them. The CDR3 has 13 amino acids. Germline V gives CDR1 SGHTA, CDR2 FQGTGA. As DNA, the CDR3 is TGTGCCAGCAGCCTTGGGAAAACCTACGAGCAGTACTTC. It specifies CASSLGKTYEQYF.

This sequence joins TRBV27 and TRBJ2-1; the D is unclear. The germline V gene encodes CDR1 MNHEY and CDR2 SMNVEV (reference sequence). Trimming took 0 bases from V and 7 from J, leaving 7 bases between them. The CDR3 is 13 amino acids. CDR3 region: CASSLSYRNEQFF. The CDR3 nucleotides read TGTGCCAGCAGTTTATCCTATCGGAATGAGCAGTTCTTC.

The genes are TRBV29-1 and TRBJ2-7, with unresolved D. Germline V gene sequence: CDR1 SQVTM, CDR2 ANQGSEA. This CDR3 contains 12 residues. Trimming took off 7 bases at V and 4 bases at J, with 14 bases between the two ends. The CDR3 sequence is CSAAGDPYEQYF. For the CDR3, the DNA is TGCAGCGCCGCAGGTGACCCTTACGAGCAGTACTTC.

This clone appeared a single time. The chain is built from TRBV7-6 and TRBJ2-1; possibly TRBD1 for D (6 bases). V dropped 5 bases and J dropped 9 bases, with 17 bases sitting between them. The CDR3 sequence is 14 residues long. The V gene's germline CDR1 is SGHVS and CDR2 FNYEAQ. CDR3 sequence (DNA): TGTGCCAGCAGCCTTGGACAGTATGGGTTTGAGCAGTTCTTC. Translation gives CASSLGQYGFEQFF.

The gene calls are TRBV5-1 and TRBJ2-5; D unclear. Germline values: CDR1 SGHRS, CDR2 YFSETQ. V gave up 4 bases and J gave up 4 bases, with 5 bases separating them. This CDR3 is 11 amino acids long. CDR3 nucleotides: TGCGCCAGCAGCAACCTAGAGACCCAGTACTTC. It specifies CASSNLETQYF.

CDR3 in amino acids: CASSLRVAASQETQYF. The DNA for the CDR3 is TGTGCCAGCAGCTTAAGGGTGGCCGCCTCTCAAGAGACCCAGTACTTC. The genes are TRBV7-9 and TRBJ2-5; D ambiguous. Per germline, CDR1 SEHNR and CDR2 FQNEAQ (reference sequence). CDR3 length equals 16 residues. The germline V and J ends were trimmed by 2 bases and 2 bases, with 15 bases remaining between them.